This T cell receptor beta chain emerged from a study of cytomegalovirus exposure and HLA in healthy donors. Notes on the study in general: The likely explanation for a cluster of highly shared sequence variants was sequencing artifact.

V was clipped by 7 bases and J by 0 bases, with 12 bases between them. The CDR3 totals 14 residues. Looked up from germline, CDR1 is MDHEN and CDR2 is SYDVKM. Turning to this clone: What it recognizes is unknown.

The PCR was carried out with 60 Vbeta primers and 13 Jbeta primers. Assay: immunoSEQ multiplex PCR; the TCRdb copy retains only in-frame clones and omits some. The data contain some 44,000 clones, around half of them singletons. The chain couples TRBV28 to TRBJ1-1; D may be TRBD1 (5 bases). The specimen was PBMCs. This sequence was found in a human donor in good health. For the CDR3, the DNA is TGTGCCAGCAAAAAGGGGCATCTGAACACTGAAGCTTTCTTT. Encoded protein: CASKKGHLNTEAFF.